The TCR beta chain under discussion was sequenced for a study of T cell repertoires in aging, cancer and after chemotherapy. A remark on this clonotype: The antigen is not known. A much larger clone is a single base away; this may be a read error.

Peripheral blood genomic DNA, not sorted cells or RNA, was the template. Multiplex touch-down PCR with TRB-A/B primers amplified rearranged V-D-J TRB sequences. TCRdb re-called the multiplex PCR reads through MiXCR, storing one row per CDR3 protein. The sample lists 6,500 to 8,000 distinct CDR3 sequences, 30% occurring once. Germline V gene sequence: CDR1 LNHNV, CDR2 YYDKDF (reference sequence). The CDR3 is made up of 10 amino acids. The study, taken as a whole, reports: Loss of evenness, beyond lost richness, contributed to age-related TCR diversity decline in cancer patients.

The sequencing sample was made of blood. The V gene is TRBV15, the J gene TRBJ2-7; no clear D. The source of this sequence is a human donor with a blood cancer. DNA of the CDR3: TGTGCCACTTCGCAATACGAGGAGTACTTC. This codes for CATSQYEEYF.